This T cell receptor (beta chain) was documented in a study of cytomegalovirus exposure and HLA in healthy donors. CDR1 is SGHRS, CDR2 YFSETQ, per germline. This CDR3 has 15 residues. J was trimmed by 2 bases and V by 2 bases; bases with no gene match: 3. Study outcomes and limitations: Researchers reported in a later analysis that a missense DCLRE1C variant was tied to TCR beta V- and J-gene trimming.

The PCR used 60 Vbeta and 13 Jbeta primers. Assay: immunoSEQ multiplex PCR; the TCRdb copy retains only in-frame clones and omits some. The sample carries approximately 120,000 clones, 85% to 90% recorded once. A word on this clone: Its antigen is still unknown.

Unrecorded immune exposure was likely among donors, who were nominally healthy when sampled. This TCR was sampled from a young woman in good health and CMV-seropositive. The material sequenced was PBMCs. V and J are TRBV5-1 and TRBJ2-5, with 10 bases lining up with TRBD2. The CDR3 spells CASSLLAGTQETQYF. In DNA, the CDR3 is TGCGCCAGCAGCTTACTAGCGGGGACACAAGAGACCCAGTACTTC.